This T cell receptor beta chain was retrieved from a study of shared clonotypes between healthy human individuals. Participating donors were healthy, HIV-negative adults free of recent acute infections or vaccinations. Around 90 million PBMCs per unsorted sample were used for genomic DNA. In the original processing: Junction-only immunoSEQ data arrived without quality scores, meaning filtering differed. TCRdb keeps only in-frame clones here, not all; method: immunoSEQ multiplex PCR. D and trimming were read from the DNA, whereas the V and J calls and clone size are those reported in that table. There are about 480,000 clones in the sample; roughly 85% occur only once, and around 13% lies in the top ten. V was pared by 0 bases and J by 7 bases, with 7 bases of the junction left unmatched. In germline, CDR1 is MNHEY, CDR2 SVGAGI. This CDR3 is built from 15 residues.

Sequenced material: PBMCs. The TCR was taken from a woman between 40 and 50 years old in good health. Some clones in this sample may be carry-over from other donors' samples. The V gene is TRBV6-5, the J gene TRBJ1-2; 8 nucleotides agree with TRBD1. The CDR3 DNA reads TGTGCCAGCAGTTACTCCCTGACAGGGGCGGGTGGCTACACCTTC. This translates into CASSYSLTGAGGYTF.